This T cell receptor (beta chain) was recorded in a study of T cell repertoires in cytomegalovirus infection. For the study at large: In public TCR beta signatures, there were indications of both CMV infection and matching HLA type.

The CDR3 covers 15 residues. Germline assignment: CDR1 SGHTA and CDR2 FQGTGA. The V end lost 5 bases, the J end lost 4 bases, and 16 bases lay between the germline ends. This clonotype was seen repeatedly, ten times or more. Its specificity is not known. Via MiXCR, TCRdb re-called the reads, giving one row per CDR3 protein. The repertoire includes under 350,000 distinct CDR3 sequences, roughly 9.3% of them detected once, and around 2.5% sits in the top ten. Study-level results: There were carriers of CMV plus the relevant HLA, and cumulative public TCR beta family frequency identified them. Dominating the ex vivo response were HLA-C-restricted CMV-specific TCR beta clonotypes.

The sequencing input was PBMCs. The rearrangement joins TRBV7-3 to TRBJ2-3, with D perhaps TRBD2 (5 bases). The TCR comes from a human donor in good health (CMV status not recorded). Some clones in this sample may be carry-over from other donors' samples. The CDR3 region has the DNA TGTGCCAGCAGCCCAGATGGGCGGAGGTCAGATACGCAGTATTTT. This sequence encodes CASSPDGRRSDTQYF. Filled out from reference TRBV7-3 and TRBJ2-3, the complete variable domain reads GAGVSQTPSNKVTEKGKYVELRCDPISGHTALYWYRQSLGQGPEFLIYFQGTGAADDSGLPNDRFFAVRPEGSVSTLKIQRTERGDSAVYLCASSPDGRRSDTQYFGPGTRLTVL.